Below, 27 T cell receptor beta chains from the same sample are listed, as sequenced in a study of cytomegalovirus exposure and HLA in healthy donors. A multiplex PCR was run with 60 Vbeta primers and 13 Jbeta primers. TCRdb's copy holds only in-frame clones and misses some; the assay was immunoSEQ multiplex PCR. Here the sample spans some 200,000 clones, around 83% being singletons. Material for sequencing was PBMCs. The source of these receptors is a middle-aged man in good health and CMV-seronegative.

This clone was found once. V is TRBV6-1 and J is TRBJ1-5; D remains unclear. With 2 bases removed from V and 3 bases from J, the gap between germline ends came to 14 bases. This CDR3 is 16 amino acids long. Looked up from germline, CDR1 is MNHNS and CDR2 is SASEGT. The CDR3 region has the DNA TGTGCCAGCAGTGAATTGTCAGAAAACAACAATCAGCCCCAGCATTTT. Translation: CASSELSENNNQPQHF.

CDR3 amino acids: CAWSARDTGELFF. CDR3 bases: TGTGCCTGGAGCGCCAGGGATACCGGGGAGCTGTTTTTT. The V and J genes are TRBV30 and TRBJ2-2; D possibly corresponds to TRBD1 (5 bases). The V gene lost 3 bases and the J gene lost 5 bases, with 10 bases spanning the gap. The CDR3 length is 13 residues. Germline V lookup: CDR1 GTSNPN, CDR2 SVGIG (reference sequence). The entire variable domain, with the rest obtained from reference TRBV30 and TRBJ2-2, is as follows: SQTIHQWPATLVQPVGSPLSLECTVEGTSNPNLYWYRQAAGRGLQLLFYSVGIGQISSEVPQNLSASRPQDRQFILSSKKLLLSDSGFYLCAWSARDTGELFFGEGSRLTVL.

The rearrangement uses TRBV5-8 and TRBJ2-1; D is perhaps TRBD1 (5 bases). Germline V gene data show CDR1 as SGHTS and CDR2 as YDEGEE. Trimming took off 4 bases at V and 7 bases at J, with 24 bases between the two ends. This CDR3 comprises 17 residues. The CDR3 loop reads CASSPYSPGFGANEQFF. CDR3 bases: TGTGCCAGCAGCCCCTACTCCCCAGGGTTTGGGGCAAATGAGCAGTTCTTC.

In nucleotides, the CDR3 is TGTGCCAGCAGCCGGAGCGGGAACCCTACCAATGAGCAGTTCTTC. Its protein is CASSRSGNPTNEQFF. V gene TRBV14 combines with J gene TRBJ2-1; the match to TRBD2 covers 7 bases. This CDR3 has 15 residues. Germline loops: CDR1 SGHDN, CDR2 FVKESK. The V gene end was trimmed by 4 bases and the J gene end by 6 bases; junction bases not matched to a gene: 9. Full variable domain (remainder filled in from reference TRBV14 and TRBJ2-1): EAGVTQFPSHSVIEKGQTVTLRCDPISGHDNLYWYRRVMGKEIKFLLHFVKESKQDESGMPNNRFLAERTGGTYSTLKVQPAELEDSGVYFCASSRSGNPTNEQFFGPGTRLTVL.

This clone was recorded only once. The V gene is TRBV19, the J gene TRBJ1-3; D ambiguous. This CDR3 has 18 residues. From germline, CDR1 is LNHDA and CDR2 SQIVND (reference sequence). V was pared by 5 bases and J by 0 bases, with 20 bases between. In DNA form, the CDR3 reads TGTGCCAGTAGTCTCCCGGGTGGTACTCCCCTCTCTGGAAACACCATATATTTT. Protein product: CASSLPGGTPLSGNTIYF.

The CDR3 coding sequence is TGTGCCAGCAGCTTAGGGGCAGGGGGCTACTATGGCTACACCTTC. This translates into CASSLGAGGYYGYTF. The chain links TRBV7-2 to TRBJ1-2; 8 bases are a match to TRBD1. The ends lost 1 base at V and 3 bases at J; junction bases unmatched: 4. Germline CDR1 reads SGHTA; CDR2 reads FQGNSA. The CDR3 extends over 15 amino acids.

In this sample, this clone turned up once. The rearrangement uses TRBV6-6 and TRBJ2-3; 7 bases line up with TRBD1. Trimming removed 4 bases from V and 2 bases from J; junction bases left unmatched: 9. Germline values: CDR1 MNHNY, CDR2 SVGAGI (reference sequence). The CDR3 covers 16 residues. Here the CDR3 reads CASSSRRTGTTDTQYF. The DNA for the CDR3 is TGTGCCAGCAGTTCGAGACGGACAGGAACCACAGATACGCAGTATTTT.

The J gene is TRBJ2-2, the V gene TRBV5-4; 11 bases match TRBD2. With V trimmed by 3 bases and J by 2 bases, 3 bases remained unmatched. Germline lookup yields CDR1 SGHNT and CDR2 YYREEE (reference sequence). The CDR3 length is 16 residues. In DNA, the CDR3 is TGTGCCAGCAGCTGGGGGACTAGCGGCAACACCGGGGAGCTGTTTTTT. Protein sequence: CASSWGTSGNTGELFF.

This clone was seen more than once but under ten times. V is TRBV30 and J is TRBJ1-5, with TRBD1 matching over 10 bases. CDR1 and CDR2 from the germline V gene are GTSNPN and SVGIG (reference sequence). The J segment lost 6 bases and the V segment lost 5 bases, leaving 4 bases of the junction unmatched. There are 13 residues in the CDR3. This CDR3 is CAWGGQGSQPQHF. The CDR3 DNA follows: TGTGCCTGGGGGGGACAGGGGAGTCAGCCCCAGCATTTT.

The rearrangement links TRBV6-1 to TRBJ1-2; D not certain. This CDR3 has 13 amino acids. The ends were cut back, 6 bases at V and 4 bases at J, with 12 bases in the middle. Germline CDR1 reads MNHNS; CDR2 reads SASEGT. The CDR3: CASRERTGYGYTF. CDR3 DNA sequence: TGTGCCAGCAGGGAAAGGACTGGCTATGGCTACACCTTC.

The rearrangement joins TRBV19 to TRBJ2-7; D is perhaps TRBD1 (6 bases). The CDR3 totals 13 residues. Germline CDR1 reads LNHDA; CDR2 reads SQIVND (reference sequence). The germline V and J ends were trimmed by 5 bases and 6 bases, with 14 bases remaining between them. CDR3 sequence: CASSHKTGIEQYF. The CDR3 region has the DNA TGTGCCAGTAGTCATAAAACAGGGATCGAGCAGTACTTC. Using reference TRBV19 and TRBJ2-7 for the parts outside the CDR3, the full variable domain is DGGITQSPKYLFRKEGQNVTLSCEQNLNHDAMYWYRQDPGQGLRLIYYSQIVNDFQKGDIAEGYSVSREKKESFPLTVTSAQKNPTAFYLCASSHKTGIEQYFGPGTRLTVT.

Concerning this clone: The junction does not match germline at one end; this may be a read error. The chain combines TRBV7-9 with TRBJ1-1; D remains unclear. Looked up from germline, CDR1 is SEHNR and CDR2 is FQNEAQ (reference sequence). This CDR3 spans 14 amino acids. CDR3 sequence: CSSSSNWAGTEAFF. CDR3 coding DNA: TGTTCCAGCAGCTCCAATTGGGCCGGTACTGAAGCTTTCTTT. The whole variable domain, remainder taken from reference TRBV7-9 and TRBJ1-1, is DTGVSQNPRHKITKRGQNVTFRCDPISEHNRLYWYRQTLGQGPEFLTYFQNEAQLEKSRLLSDRFSAERPKGSFSTLEIQRTEQGDSAMYLCSSSSNWAGTEAFFGQGTRLTVV.

The chain combines TRBV7-3 with TRBJ2-5; a possible D gene is TRBD2 (6 bases). Germline CDR1 and CDR2: SGHTA and FQGTGA. V shed 5 bases and J shed 5 bases, with 18 bases lying between them. The CDR3 covers 15 residues. The DNA for the CDR3 is TGTGCCAGCAGCCCAGGCGTGCGGGGTGGGGAGACCCAGTACTTC. Protein sequence: CASSPGVRGGETQYF.

This clone appeared a few times. The genes are TRBV6-7 and TRBJ2-7, with D maybe TRBD1 (7 bases). TRBV6-7 is placed among ORFs of uncertain function. V shed 6 bases and J shed 3 bases, with 15 bases lying between them. The CDR3 has 14 amino acids. The CDR3: CASRQTGRRYEQYF. In DNA form, the CDR3 reads TGTGCCAGCAGGCAGACAGGGAGGCGCTACGAGCAGTACTTC.

The rearrangement joins TRBV30 to TRBJ2-7; 10 bases fit TRBD2. V lost 5 bases, J lost 3 bases, and 7 bases stayed unmatched. The CDR3 extends over 14 amino acids. Germline V lookup: CDR1 GTSNPN, CDR2 SVGIG (reference sequence). The CDR3 here is CAWVTSGIYYEQYF. For the CDR3, the DNA is TGTGCCTGGGTCACTAGCGGGATTTACTACGAGCAGTACTTC.

The genes are TRBV29-1 and TRBJ1-2; 7 nucleotides align to TRBD1. This CDR3 is built from 14 residues. CDR1 and CDR2 (germline): SQVTM, ANQGSEA. V lost 0 bases to trimming and J lost 8 bases; unmatched junction nucleotides: 9. CDR3 in amino acids: CSVEDPGRGEGYTF. DNA of the CDR3: TGCAGCGTTGAAGATCCGGGCAGGGGGGAAGGCTACACCTTC.

The chain carries TRBV19 and TRBJ2-5; a weak D match, TRBD1 (6 bases). The CDR3 sequence is 16 residues long. Germline CDR1 LNHDA, CDR2 SQIVND (reference sequence). Trimming pared 3 bases from V and 5 bases from J, leaving 19 bases between. The CDR3: CASSIETGSPGETQYF. The CDR3 coding sequence is TGTGCCAGTAGTATTGAGACAGGCTCCCCCGGGGAGACCCAGTACTTC. Variable domain in full (rest from reference TRBV19 and TRBJ2-5): DGGITQSPKYLFRKEGQNVTLSCEQNLNHDAMYWYRQDPGQGLRLIYYSQIVNDFQKGDIAEGYSVSREKKESFPLTVTSAQKNPTAFYLCASSIETGSPGETQYFGPGTRLLVL.

The rearrangement joins TRBV28 to TRBJ2-3, with D perhaps matching TRBD1 (5 bases). The CDR3 sequence is 13 residues long. Germline CDR1 MDHEN, CDR2 SYDVKM. V lost 4 bases and J 8 bases, leaving 13 bases between the germline ends. DNA of the CDR3: TGTGCCAGCAGTTCCCCAGGGAAGCGTACGCAGTATTTT. Protein product: CASSSPGKRTQYF.

This clone was observed a few times. The chain combines TRBV2 with TRBJ1-1; weak D call: TRBD1 (5 bases). CDR1 and CDR2 (germline): SNHLY, FYNNEI. V was shortened by 6 bases and J by 6 bases, with 14 bases between the two germline ends. The CDR3 is 13 amino acids. CDR3 loop: CASRPRDNAEAFF. The DNA for the CDR3 is TGTGCCAGCAGGCCCAGGGATAACGCTGAAGCTTTCTTT.

The chain uses TRBV6-5 and TRBJ2-7, with a weak D call TRBD1 (5 bases). The V end was cut by 5 bases, the J end by 5 bases, with 16 bases between. The CDR3 has 14 residues. The V gene's germline CDR1 is MNHEY and CDR2 SVGAGI. In nucleotides, the CDR3 is TGTGCCAGCAGTATCAACGACAGATTCCACGAGCAGTACTTC. This codes for CASSINDRFHEQYF.

The V call is TRBV29-1, the J call TRBJ1-5; 9 nucleotides agree with TRBD1. The CDR3 extends over 12 amino acids. Trimming took 6 bases from V and 8 from J; bases not matched to a gene: 5. The germline V gene has CDR1 SQVTM and CDR2 ANQGSEA. The CDR3 nucleotides are TGCAGCGTGGGACAGGGTTTTGAGCCCCAGCATTTT. Amino acid sequence: CSVGQGFEPQHF. Full variable domain (remainder filled in from reference TRBV29-1 and TRBJ1-5): SAVISQKPSRDICQRGTSLTIQCQVDSQVTMMFWYRQQPGQSLTLIATANQGSEATYESGFVIDKFPISRPNLTFSTLTVSNMSPEDSSIYLCSVGQGFEPQHFGDGTRLSIL.

The V and J genes are TRBV5-1 and TRBJ2-2; a weak D match, TRBD2 (5 bases). Germline CDR1 and CDR2: SGHRS and YFSETQ. The V gene lost 0 bases and the J gene lost 5 bases, with 11 bases spanning the gap. This CDR3 contains 15 residues. The CDR3 spells CASSLGTPRTGELFF. The CDR3 DNA reads as TGCGCCAGCAGCTTGGGGACTCCGCGAACCGGGGAGCTGTTTTTT.

The chain employs TRBV6-5 and TRBJ2-1; tentatively, D is TRBD2 (5 bases). V was pared by 0 bases and J by 14 bases, with 17 bases between. Germline V lookup: CDR1 MNHEY, CDR2 SVGAGI. CDR3 length equals 14 residues. The CDR3 spells CASSYSRLRENEFF. As DNA, the CDR3 is TGTGCCAGCAGTTACTCGAGGTTGAGGGAAAACGAGTTCTTC.

The CDR3 here is CASSFGGRGNSPLHF. The CDR3 DNA reads as TGTGCCAGCAGCTTTGGGGGCAGGGGTAATTCACCCCTCCACTTT. V and J are TRBV13 and TRBJ1-6; D may be TRBD1 (6 bases). V dropped 3 bases and J dropped 6 bases, with 12 bases sitting between them. The CDR3 loop spans 15 amino acids. Germline CDR1 and CDR2: PRHDT and FYEKMQ (reference sequence).

This rearrangement joins TRBV2 to TRBJ2-7; D uncertain. V lost 5 bases and J 4 bases, leaving 9 bases between the germline ends. The CDR3 contains 12 residues. Germline CDR1 and CDR2: SNHLY and FYNNEI. CDR3: CASSHPDYEQYF. CDR3 nucleotide sequence: TGTGCCAGCAGTCACCCAGATTACGAGCAGTACTTC.

CDR3 coding DNA: TGTGCCAGTAGTATAGCACAGACGAGTGGCTATGGCTACACCTTC. This translates into CASSIAQTSGYGYTF. The V and J genes are TRBV19 and TRBJ1-2; D uncertain. The CDR3 totals 15 residues. The germline V gene encodes CDR1 LNHDA and CDR2 SQIVND (reference sequence). The V end lost 1 base, the J end lost 4 bases, and 13 bases lay between the germline ends.

The rearrangement joins TRBV7-9 to TRBJ2-2; D gene ambiguous. The V gene's germline CDR1 is SEHNR and CDR2 FQNEAQ (reference sequence). This CDR3 comprises 15 residues. The ends were cut back, 5 bases at V and 3 bases at J, with 13 bases in the middle. This CDR3 is CASSPSRSYTGELFF. CDR3 nucleotide sequence: TGTGCCAGCAGCCCCTCTCGGAGTTACACCGGGGAGCTGTTTTTT.